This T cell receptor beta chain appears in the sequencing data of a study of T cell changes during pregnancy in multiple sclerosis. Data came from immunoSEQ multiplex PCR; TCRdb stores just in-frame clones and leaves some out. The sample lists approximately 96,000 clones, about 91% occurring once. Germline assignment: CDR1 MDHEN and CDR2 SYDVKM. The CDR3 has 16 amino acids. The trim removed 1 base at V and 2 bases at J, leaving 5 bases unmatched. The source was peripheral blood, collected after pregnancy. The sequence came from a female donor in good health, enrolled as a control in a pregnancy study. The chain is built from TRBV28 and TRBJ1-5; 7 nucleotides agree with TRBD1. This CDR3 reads CASSLYSGGRNQPQHF. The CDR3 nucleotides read TGTGCCAGCAGTTTATACTCAGGGGGTCGCAATCAGCCCCAGCATTTT.